The source of this T cell receptor beta chain is a study of blood T cell repertoires in COVID-19. Germline V gene data show CDR1 as MGHRA and CDR2 as YSYEKL. The CDR3 sequence is 15 residues long. The J segment lost 4 bases and the V segment lost 8 bases, leaving 12 bases of the junction unmatched. As handled by the study authors: Estimated nucleated cell counts came from reference gene primer amplification. The method was immunoSEQ multiplex PCR; TCRdb's version includes in-frame clones alone and lacks a portion of them. V and J calls and clone size are given by that table; D and trimming were obtained from the DNA. Found here are hundreds of thousands of clones, around 82% of them singletons; the top ten hold roughly 2.6%.

The sequence was obtained from a woman in her forties with active or convalescent COVID-19. The chain is built from TRBV4-1 and TRBJ2-7; TRBD1 aligns across 9 bases. Sequencing was done on a sample of peripheral blood. The CDR3 here is CASGSAGTGKYEQYF. The CDR3 DNA follows: TGCGCCAGCGGGTCTGCTGGGACAGGGAAGTACGAGCAGTACTTC.